This record looks at one T cell receptor (beta chain) sequence and its context. Its antigen is as yet unknown. Mismatch with germline at one junction end may stem from a read error. TCR beta CDR3 region amplification was performed from RNA transcripts. Researchers ran a first-round RT-PCR on the TCR CDR3 using the HTBI primer set. TCRdb analysed the multiplex PCR reads with MiXCR anew, one entry per CDR3 protein. The sample has 400,000 to 550,000 distinct CDR3 sequences, approximately 15% seen once. The CDR3 has 15 amino acids. From germline, CDR1 is SGHAT and CDR2 FQNNGV. Across 18 months, stable Graves' hyperthyroidism was marked by no progression to ophthalmopathy. Each patient was aged 18 to 65 and had newly diagnosed hyperthyroidism of under 2 months' duration. Patients having uncontrolled infection, another autoimmune disease, pregnancy or lactation were not included. The data were obtained in a study of T cells in Graves' hyperthyroidism and ophthalmopathy. Study-wide points: Most clonotypes expanded in the thyroid (above 0.001) were also present in blood.

The sequence derives from a woman aged 18-29 years with Graves' hyperthyroidism. V is TRBV11-2 and J is TRBJ2-3; D unresolved. What was sequenced was blood. The CDR3 protein is CASSLDGNSIDTQYF. CDR3 in DNA: TGTGCCAGCAGCTTAGATGGGAATAGCATAGATACGCAGTATTTT.